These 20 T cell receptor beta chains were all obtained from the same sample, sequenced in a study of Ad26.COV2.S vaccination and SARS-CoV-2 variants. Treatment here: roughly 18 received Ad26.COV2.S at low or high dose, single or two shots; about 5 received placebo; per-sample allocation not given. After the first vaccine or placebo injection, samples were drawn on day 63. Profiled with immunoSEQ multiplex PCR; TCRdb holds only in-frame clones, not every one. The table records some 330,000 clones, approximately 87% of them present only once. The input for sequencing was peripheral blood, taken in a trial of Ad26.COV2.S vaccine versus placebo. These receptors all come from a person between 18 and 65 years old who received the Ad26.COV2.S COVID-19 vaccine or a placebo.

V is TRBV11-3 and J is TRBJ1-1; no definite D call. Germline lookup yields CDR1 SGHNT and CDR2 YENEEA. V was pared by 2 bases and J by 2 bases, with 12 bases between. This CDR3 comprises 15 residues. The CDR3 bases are TGTGCCAGCAGCTTATCTGGATTTATTAACACTGAAGCTTTCTTT. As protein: CASSLSGFINTEAFF.

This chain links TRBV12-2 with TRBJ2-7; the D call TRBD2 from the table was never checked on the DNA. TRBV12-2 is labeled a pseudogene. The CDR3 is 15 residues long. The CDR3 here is CASRFNSGRVCEQYV. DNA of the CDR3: TGTGCAAGTCGCTTTAATAGCGGGAGGGTTTGCGAGCAGTACGTC.

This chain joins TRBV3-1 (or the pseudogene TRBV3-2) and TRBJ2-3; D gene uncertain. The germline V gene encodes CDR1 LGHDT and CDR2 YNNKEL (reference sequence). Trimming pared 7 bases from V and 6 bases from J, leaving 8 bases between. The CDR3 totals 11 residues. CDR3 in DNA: TGTGCCAGCAAAAGTATCGATACGCAGTATTTT. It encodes CASKSIDTQYF.

CDR3 DNA: TGTGCCAGCAGTTATAGACAGGTTCCCCGGGACTATGGCTACACCTTC. Protein: CASSYRQVPRDYGYTF. The rearrangement links TRBV6-5 to TRBJ1-2, with D tentatively TRBD1 (6 bases). The V and J ends lost 3 bases and 3 bases respectively, with 17 bases between them. CDR1 MNHEY and CDR2 SVGAGI come from the germline V gene. This CDR3 spans 16 amino acids.

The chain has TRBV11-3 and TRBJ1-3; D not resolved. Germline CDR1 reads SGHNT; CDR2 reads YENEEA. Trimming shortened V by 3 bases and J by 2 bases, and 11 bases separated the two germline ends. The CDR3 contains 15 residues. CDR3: CASSFAFGAGNTIYF. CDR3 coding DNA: TGTGCCAGCAGCTTTGCCTTTGGGGCTGGAAACACCATATATTTT.

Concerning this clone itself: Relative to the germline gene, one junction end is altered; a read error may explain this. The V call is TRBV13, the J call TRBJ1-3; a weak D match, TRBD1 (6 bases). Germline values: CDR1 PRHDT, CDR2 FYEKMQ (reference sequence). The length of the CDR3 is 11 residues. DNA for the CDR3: TGTGCCAGCAGCTCGGACAGTCCCCTGTGCTTT. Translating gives CASSSDSPLCF.

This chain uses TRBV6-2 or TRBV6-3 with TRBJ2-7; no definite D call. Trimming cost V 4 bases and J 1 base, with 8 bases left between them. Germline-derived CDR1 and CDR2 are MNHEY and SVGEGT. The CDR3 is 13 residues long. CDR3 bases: TGTGCCAGCAGTTTCAGTCCTTCCTACGAGCAGTACTTC. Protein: CASSFSPSYEQYF.

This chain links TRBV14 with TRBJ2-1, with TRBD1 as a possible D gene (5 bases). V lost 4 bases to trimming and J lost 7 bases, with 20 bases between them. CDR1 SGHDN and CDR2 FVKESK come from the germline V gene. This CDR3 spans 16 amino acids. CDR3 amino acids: CASSPRGALRGNEQFF. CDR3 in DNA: TGTGCCAGCAGCCCCCGCGGAGCCCTTAGGGGAAATGAGCAGTTCTTC.

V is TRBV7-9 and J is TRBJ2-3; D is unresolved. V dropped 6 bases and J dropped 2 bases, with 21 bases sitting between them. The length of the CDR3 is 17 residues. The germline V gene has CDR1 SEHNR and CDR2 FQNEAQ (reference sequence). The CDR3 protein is CASSKLGGPAITDTQYF. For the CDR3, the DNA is TGTGCCAGCAGTAAACTCGGCGGCCCTGCTATCACAGATACGCAGTATTTT.

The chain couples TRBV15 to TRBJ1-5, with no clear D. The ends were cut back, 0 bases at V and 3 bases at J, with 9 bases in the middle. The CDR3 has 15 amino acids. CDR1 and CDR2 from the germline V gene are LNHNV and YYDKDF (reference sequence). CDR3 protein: CATSREGQPNQPQHF. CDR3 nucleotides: TGTGCCACCAGCAGAGAAGGCCAGCCCAATCAGCCCCAGCATTTT.

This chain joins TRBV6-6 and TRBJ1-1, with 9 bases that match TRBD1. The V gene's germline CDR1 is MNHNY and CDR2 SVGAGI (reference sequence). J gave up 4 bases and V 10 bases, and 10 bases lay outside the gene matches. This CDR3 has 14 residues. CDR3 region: CATLQGARFTEAFF. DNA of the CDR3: TGTGCCACCCTACAGGGGGCAAGATTCACTGAAGCTTTCTTT.

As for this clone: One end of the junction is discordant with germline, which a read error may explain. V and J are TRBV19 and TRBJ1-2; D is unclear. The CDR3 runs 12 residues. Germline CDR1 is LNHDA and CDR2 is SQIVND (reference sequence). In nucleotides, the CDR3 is TGTGCCAGTAGTTTAGAATACTATGGCTACACCTTC. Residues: CASSLEYYGYTF. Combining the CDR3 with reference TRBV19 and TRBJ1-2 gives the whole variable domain DGGITQSPKYLFRKEGQNVTLSCEQNLNHDAMYWYRQDPGQGLRLIYYSQIVNDFQKGDIAEGYSVSREKKESFPLTVTSAQKNPTAFYLCASSLEYYGYTFGSGTRLTVV.

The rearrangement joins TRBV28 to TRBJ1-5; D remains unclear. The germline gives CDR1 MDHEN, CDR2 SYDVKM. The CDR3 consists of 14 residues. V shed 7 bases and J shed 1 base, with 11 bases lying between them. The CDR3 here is CASNVGISNQPQHF. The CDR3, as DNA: TGTGCCAGCAATGTAGGGATCAGCAATCAGCCCCAGCATTTT.

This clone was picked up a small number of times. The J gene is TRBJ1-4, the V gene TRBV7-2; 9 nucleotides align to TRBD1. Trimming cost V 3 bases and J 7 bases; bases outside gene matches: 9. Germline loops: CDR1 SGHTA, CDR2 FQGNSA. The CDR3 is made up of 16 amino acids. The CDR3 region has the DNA TGTGCCAGCAGCTTTACCCGGGACAGGGTTAGTGAAAAACTGTTTTTT. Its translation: CASSFTRDRVSEKLFF.

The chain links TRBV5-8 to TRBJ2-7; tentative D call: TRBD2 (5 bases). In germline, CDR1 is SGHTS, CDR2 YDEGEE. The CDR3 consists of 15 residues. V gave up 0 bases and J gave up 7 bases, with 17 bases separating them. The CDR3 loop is CASSLDSAVQREQYV. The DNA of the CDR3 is TGTGCCAGCAGCTTGGATTCAGCGGTGCAGCGGGAGCAGTACGTC.

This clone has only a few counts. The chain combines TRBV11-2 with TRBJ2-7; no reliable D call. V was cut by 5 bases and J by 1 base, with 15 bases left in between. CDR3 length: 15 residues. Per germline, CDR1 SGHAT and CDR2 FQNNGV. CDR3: CASSRFAVESYEQYF. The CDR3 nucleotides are TGTGCCAGCAGCCGTTTCGCGGTAGAATCCTACGAGCAGTACTTC.

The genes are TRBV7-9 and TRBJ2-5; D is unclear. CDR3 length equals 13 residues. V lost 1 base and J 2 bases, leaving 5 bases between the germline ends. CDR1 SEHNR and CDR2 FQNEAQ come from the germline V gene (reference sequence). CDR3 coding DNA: TGTGCCAGCAGCTTAGTAGGTCAAGAGACCCAGTACTTC. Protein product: CASSLVGQETQYF.

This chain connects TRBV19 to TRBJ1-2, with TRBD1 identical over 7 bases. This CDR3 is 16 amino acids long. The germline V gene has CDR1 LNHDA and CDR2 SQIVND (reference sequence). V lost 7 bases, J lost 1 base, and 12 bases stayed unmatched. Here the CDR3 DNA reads TGTGCCAGTACCCACTTACCGGGACAGCTTAACTATGGCTACACCTTC. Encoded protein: CASTHLPGQLNYGYTF. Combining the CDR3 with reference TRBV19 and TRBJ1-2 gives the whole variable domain DGGITQSPKYLFRKEGQNVTLSCEQNLNHDAMYWYRQDPGQGLRLIYYSQIVNDFQKGDIAEGYSVSREKKESFPLTVTSAQKNPTAFYLCASTHLPGQLNYGYTFGSGTRLTVV.

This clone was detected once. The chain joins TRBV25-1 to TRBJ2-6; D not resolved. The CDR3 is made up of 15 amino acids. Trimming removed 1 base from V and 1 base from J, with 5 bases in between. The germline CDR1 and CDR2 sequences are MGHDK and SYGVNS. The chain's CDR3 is CASSESGSGANVLTF. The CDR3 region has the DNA TGTGCCAGCAGTGAATCTGGGTCTGGGGCCAACGTCCTGACTTTC.

CDR3 DNA sequence: TGTGCCAGCAGTGAAGTTCCAGGGGGCTCCCCCGTGGATGGCTACACCTTC. Protein product: CASSEVPGGSPVDGYTF. This sequence joins TRBV6-1 and TRBJ1-2, with TRBD1 identical over 8 bases. CDR1 and CDR2 from the germline V gene are MNHNS and SASEGT. The V and J ends lost 1 base and 6 bases, in that order; junction bases with no gene match: 13. The CDR3 is 17 amino acids.